The clone carrying this T cell receptor beta chain was seen only a few times. Antigen unknown. The sample originates from a study of T-cell memory formation after mild COVID-19. Study observations and caveats: CD4+ bias marked clones expanding day 15 to 37, unlike balanced contracting clones. CD4+ clones that contracted lay mainly in CM and EM; CD8+ ones lay in EMRA. A second wave of clones peaked on day 37, and their SARS-CoV-2 specificity went unconfirmed.

One entry per CDR3 protein results from TCRdb running MiXCR on the 5' RACE reads. The sample carries about 240,000 distinct CDR3 sequences, approximately 9% recorded once. The CDR3 loop spans 13 amino acids. V lost 6 bases to trimming and J lost 0 bases, with 9 bases between them. Germline V lookup: CDR1 SGHRS, CDR2 YFSETQ. Sample: PBMCs or a T cell subset sorted from them (not recorded which). The rearrangement uses TRBV5-1 and TRBJ1-1; no definite D call. The receptor was derived from a man aged 18 to 30 who had mild COVID-19 (a few samples of this study predate the infection). Cell type and time point are not known. For the CDR3, the DNA is TGCGCCAGCATGCGGCAGGTGAACACTGAAGCTTTCTTT. Amino acids: CASMRQVNTEAFF.